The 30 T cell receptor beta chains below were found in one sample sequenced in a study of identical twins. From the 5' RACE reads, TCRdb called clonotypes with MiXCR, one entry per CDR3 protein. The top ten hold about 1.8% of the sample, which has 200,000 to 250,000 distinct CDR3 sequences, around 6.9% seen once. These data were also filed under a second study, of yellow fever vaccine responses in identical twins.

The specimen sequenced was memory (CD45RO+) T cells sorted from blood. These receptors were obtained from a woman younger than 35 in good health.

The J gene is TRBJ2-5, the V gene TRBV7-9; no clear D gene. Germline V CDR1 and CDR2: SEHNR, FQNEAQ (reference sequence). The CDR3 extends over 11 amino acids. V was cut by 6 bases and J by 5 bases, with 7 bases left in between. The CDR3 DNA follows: TGTGCCAGCAGTCCTTTTGAGACCCAGTACTTC. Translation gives CASSPFETQYF.

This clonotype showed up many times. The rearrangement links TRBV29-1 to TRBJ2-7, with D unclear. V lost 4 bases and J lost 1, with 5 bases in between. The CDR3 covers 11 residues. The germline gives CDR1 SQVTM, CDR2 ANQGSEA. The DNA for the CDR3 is TGCAGCGTTGGAGCTTCCTACGAGCAGTACTTC. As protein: CSVGASYEQYF.

CDR3 DNA: TGTGCCAGCAGCTTAGATGACACACCGGGACAAGCCGGTTTGTCGCAGTACTTC. Translating it yields CASSLDDTPGQAGLSQYF. The chain uses TRBV11-2 and TRBJ2-7; weak D call: TRBD1 (6 bases). Germline CDR1 reads SGHAT; CDR2 reads FQNNGV. This CDR3 is 18 amino acids long. Trimming cost V 0 bases and J 9 bases, with 27 bases left between them.

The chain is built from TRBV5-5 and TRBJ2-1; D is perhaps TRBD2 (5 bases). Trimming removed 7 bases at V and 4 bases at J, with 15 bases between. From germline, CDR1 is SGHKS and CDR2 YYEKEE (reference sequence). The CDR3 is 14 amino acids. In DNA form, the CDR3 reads TGTGCCAGCCTCTACCGGACGGGGTACAATGAGCAGTTCTTC. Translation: CASLYRTGYNEQFF.

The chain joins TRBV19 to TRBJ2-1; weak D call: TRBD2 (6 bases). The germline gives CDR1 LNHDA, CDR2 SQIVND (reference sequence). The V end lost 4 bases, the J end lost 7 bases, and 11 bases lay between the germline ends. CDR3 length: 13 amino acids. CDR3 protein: CASSRTTQNEQFF. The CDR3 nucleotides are TGTGCCAGTAGTAGGACTACTCAAAATGAGCAGTTCTTC.

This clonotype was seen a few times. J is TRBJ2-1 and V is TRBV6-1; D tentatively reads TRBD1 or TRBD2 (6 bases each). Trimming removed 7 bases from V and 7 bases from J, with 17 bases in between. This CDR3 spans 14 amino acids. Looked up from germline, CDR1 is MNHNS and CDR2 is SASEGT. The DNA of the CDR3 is TGTGCCAGCACCCTAGGGGGAGGATCAAATGAGCAGTTCTTC. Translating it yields CASTLGGGSNEQFF.

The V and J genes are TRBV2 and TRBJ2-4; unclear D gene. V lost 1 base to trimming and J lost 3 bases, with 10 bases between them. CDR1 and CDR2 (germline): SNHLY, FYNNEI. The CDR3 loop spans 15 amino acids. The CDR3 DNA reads TGTGCCAGCAGTGAAGGTCTAGGCGTCAAAAACATTCAGTACTTC. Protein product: CASSEGLGVKNIQYF. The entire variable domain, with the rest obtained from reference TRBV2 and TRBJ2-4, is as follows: EPEVTQTPSHQVTQMGQEVILRCVPISNHLYFYWYRQILGQKVEFLVSFYNNEISEKSEIFDDQFSVERPDGSNFTLKIRSTKLEDSAMYFCASSEGLGVKNIQYFGAGTRLSVL.

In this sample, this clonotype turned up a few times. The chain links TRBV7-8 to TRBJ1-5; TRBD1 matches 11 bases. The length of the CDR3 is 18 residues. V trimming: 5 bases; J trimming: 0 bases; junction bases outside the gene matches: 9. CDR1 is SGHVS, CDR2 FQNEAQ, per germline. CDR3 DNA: TGTGCCAGCAGCGCCCAAGGGACAGGGGGATATAGCAATCAGCCCCAGCATTTT. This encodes CASSAQGTGGYSNQPQHF.

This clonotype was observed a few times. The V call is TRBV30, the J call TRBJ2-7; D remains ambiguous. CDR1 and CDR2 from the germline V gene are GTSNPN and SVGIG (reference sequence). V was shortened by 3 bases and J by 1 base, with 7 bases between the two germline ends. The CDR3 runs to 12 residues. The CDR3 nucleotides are TGTGCCTGGAGCCCAAATTCCTACGAGCAGTACTTC. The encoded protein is CAWSPNSYEQYF.

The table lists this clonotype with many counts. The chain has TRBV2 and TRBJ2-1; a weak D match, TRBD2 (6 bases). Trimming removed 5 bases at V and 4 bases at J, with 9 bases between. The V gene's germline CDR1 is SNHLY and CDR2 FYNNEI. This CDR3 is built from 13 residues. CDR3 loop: CASSSRGYNEQFF. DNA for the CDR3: TGTGCCAGCAGTTCCCGGGGGTACAATGAGCAGTTCTTC.

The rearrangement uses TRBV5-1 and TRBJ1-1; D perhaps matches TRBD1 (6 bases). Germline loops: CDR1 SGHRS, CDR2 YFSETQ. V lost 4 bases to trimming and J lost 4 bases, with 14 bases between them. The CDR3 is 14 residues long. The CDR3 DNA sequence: TGCGCCAGCAGCGAGCAACAGGGATTCACTGAAGCTTTCTTT. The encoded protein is CASSEQQGFTEAFF.

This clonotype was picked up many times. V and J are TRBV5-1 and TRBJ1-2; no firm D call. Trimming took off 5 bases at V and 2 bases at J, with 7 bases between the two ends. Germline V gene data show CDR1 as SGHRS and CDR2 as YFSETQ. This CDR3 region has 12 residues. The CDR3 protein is CASRAENYGYTF. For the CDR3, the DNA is TGCGCCAGCAGAGCAGAGAACTATGGCTACACCTTC.

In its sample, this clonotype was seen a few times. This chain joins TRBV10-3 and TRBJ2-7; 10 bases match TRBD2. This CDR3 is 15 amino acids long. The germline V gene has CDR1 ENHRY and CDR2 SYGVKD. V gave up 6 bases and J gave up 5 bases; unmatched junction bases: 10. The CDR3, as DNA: TGTGCCATCAGAATGAGCGGGGGGGTGGGAGACGAGCAGTACTTC. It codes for CAIRMSGGVGDEQYF.

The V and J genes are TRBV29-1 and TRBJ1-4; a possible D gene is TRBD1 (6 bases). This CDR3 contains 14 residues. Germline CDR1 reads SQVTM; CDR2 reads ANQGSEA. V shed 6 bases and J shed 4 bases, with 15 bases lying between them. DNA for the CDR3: TGCAGCGTACTAGGGGGGCAGTTTAATGAAAAACTGTTTTTT. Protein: CSVLGGQFNEKLFF.

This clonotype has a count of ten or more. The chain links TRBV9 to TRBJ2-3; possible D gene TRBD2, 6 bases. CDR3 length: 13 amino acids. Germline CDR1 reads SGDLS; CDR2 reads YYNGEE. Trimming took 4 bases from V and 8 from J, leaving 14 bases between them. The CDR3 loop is CASSTILGGTQYF. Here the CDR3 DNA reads TGTGCCAGCAGCACCATACTCGGGGGTACGCAGTATTTT.

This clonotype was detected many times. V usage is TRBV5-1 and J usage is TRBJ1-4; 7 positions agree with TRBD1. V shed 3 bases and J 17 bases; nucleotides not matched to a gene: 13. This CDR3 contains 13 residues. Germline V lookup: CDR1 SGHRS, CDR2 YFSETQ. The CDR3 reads CASSYETGTVSFF. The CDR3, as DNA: TGCGCCAGCAGCTACGAAACCGGGACAGTGAGTTTTTTT.

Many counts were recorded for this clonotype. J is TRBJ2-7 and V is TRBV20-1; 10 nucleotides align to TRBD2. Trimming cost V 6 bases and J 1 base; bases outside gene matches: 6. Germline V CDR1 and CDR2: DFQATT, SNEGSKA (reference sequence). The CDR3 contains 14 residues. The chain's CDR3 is CSAVLAGLSYEQYF. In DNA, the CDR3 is TGCAGTGCGGTACTAGCGGGGCTGTCCTACGAGCAGTACTTC.

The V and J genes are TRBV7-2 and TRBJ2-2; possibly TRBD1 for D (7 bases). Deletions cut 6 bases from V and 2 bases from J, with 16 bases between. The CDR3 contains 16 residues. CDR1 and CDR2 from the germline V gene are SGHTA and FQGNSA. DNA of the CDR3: TGTGCCAGCAGACCAGGGGGGAACCTAAACACCGGGGAGCTGTTTTTT. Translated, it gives CASRPGGNLNTGELFF.

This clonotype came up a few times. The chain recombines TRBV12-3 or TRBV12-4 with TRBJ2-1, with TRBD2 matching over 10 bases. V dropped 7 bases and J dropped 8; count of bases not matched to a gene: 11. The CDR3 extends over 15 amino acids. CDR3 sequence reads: CASILGAGGGHEQFF. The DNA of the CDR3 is TGTGCCAGCATTCTCGGAGCGGGAGGGGGACATGAGCAGTTCTTC.

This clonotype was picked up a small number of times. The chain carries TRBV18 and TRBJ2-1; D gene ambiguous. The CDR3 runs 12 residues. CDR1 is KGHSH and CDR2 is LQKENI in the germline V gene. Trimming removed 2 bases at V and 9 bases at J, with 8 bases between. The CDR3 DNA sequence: TGTGCCAGCTCACCAGGTCGACGTGAGCAGTTCTTC. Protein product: CASSPGRREQFF.

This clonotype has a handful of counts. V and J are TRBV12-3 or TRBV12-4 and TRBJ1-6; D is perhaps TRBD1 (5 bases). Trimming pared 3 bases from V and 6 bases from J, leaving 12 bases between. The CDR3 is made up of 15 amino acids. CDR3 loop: CASSFEGQGNSPLHF. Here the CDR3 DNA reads TGTGCCAGCAGTTTTGAGGGCCAGGGTAATTCACCCCTCCACTTT.

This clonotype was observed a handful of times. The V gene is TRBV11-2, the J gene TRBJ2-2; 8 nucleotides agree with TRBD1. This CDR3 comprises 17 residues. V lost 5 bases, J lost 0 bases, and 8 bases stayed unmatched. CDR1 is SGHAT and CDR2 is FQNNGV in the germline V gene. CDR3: CASSRNGQGANTGELFF. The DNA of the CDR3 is TGTGCCAGCAGCCGAAACGGACAGGGCGCGAACACCGGGGAGCTGTTTTTT. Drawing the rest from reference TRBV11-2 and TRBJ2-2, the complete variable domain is EAGVAQSPRYKIIEKRQSVAFWCNPISGHATLYWYQQILGQGPKLLIQFQNNGVVDDSQLPKDRFSAERLKGVDSTLKIQPAKLEDSAVYLCASSRNGQGANTGELFFGEGSRLTVL.

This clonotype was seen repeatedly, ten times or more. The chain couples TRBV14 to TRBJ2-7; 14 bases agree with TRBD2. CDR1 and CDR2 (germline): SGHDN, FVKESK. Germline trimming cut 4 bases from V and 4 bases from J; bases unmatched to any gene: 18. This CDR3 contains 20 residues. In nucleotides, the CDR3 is TGTGCCAGCAGCCTTTCTCCGGGACTAGCGGGAGTCTTCAGCATTTACGAGCAGTACTTC. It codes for CASSLSPGLAGVFSIYEQYF.

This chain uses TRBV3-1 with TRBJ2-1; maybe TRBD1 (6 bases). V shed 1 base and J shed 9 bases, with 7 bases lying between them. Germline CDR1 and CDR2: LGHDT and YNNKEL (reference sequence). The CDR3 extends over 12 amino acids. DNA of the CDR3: TGTGCCAGCAGCCAAGTACAGGGTGAGCAGTTCTTC. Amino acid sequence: CASSQVQGEQFF.

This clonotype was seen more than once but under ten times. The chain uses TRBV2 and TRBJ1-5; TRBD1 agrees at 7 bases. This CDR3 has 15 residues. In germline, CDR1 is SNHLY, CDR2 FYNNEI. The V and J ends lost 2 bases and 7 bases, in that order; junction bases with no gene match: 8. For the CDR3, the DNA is TGTGCCAGCAGTGAACAGGGGGGGGCCGGACAGCCCCAGCATTTT. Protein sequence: CASSEQGGAGQPQHF.

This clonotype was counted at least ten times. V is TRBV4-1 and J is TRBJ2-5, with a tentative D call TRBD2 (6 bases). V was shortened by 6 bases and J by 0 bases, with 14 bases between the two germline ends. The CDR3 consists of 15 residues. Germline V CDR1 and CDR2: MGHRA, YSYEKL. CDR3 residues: CASRSGEVHQETQYF. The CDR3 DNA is TGCGCCAGCAGGTCGGGGGAGGTCCACCAAGAGACCCAGTACTTC.

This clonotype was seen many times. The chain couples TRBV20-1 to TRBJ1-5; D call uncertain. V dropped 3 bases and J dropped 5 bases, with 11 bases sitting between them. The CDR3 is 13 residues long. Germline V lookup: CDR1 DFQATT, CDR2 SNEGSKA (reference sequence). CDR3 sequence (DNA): TGCAGTGCTAGCGAGGAGGCCCATCAGCCCCAGCATTTT. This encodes CSASEEAHQPQHF.

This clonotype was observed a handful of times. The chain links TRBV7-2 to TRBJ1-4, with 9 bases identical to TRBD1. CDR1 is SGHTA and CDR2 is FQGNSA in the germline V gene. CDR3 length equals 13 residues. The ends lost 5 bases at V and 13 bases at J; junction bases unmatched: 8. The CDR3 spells CASSPYTGGGLFF. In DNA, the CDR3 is TGTGCCAGCAGCCCCTACACAGGGGGCGGACTGTTTTTT.

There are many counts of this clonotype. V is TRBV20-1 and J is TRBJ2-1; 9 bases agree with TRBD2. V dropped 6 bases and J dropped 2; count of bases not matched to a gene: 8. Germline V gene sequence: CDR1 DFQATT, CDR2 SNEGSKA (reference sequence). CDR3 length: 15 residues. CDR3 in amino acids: CSASGTSRAYNEQFF. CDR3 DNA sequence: TGCAGTGCGTCCGGGACTAGCCGCGCCTACAATGAGCAGTTCTTC.

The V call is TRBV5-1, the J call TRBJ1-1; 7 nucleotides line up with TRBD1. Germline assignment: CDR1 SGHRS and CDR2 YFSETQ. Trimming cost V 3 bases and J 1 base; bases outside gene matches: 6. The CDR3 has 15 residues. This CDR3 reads CASSSYRGGNTEAFF. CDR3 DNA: TGCGCCAGCAGCTCATACAGGGGAGGGAACACTGAAGCTTTCTTT.